The next 4 T cell receptor beta chains were all read from a single sample in a study of T cell responses to AZD1222 COVID-19 vaccine. Method: immunoSEQ multiplex PCR; TCRdb's copy keeps in-frame clones and lacks some. The sample lists around 59,000 clones, 89% occurring once. This specimen consisted of peripheral blood, obtained 28 days after the second AZD1222 dose. These receptors all come from an adult who received the AZD1222 COVID-19 vaccine.

The rearrangement links TRBV5-4 to TRBJ1-6; 8 positions match TRBD1. Germline trimming cut 4 bases from V and 8 bases from J; bases unmatched to any gene: 8. Germline CDR1 is SGHNT and CDR2 is YYREEE (reference sequence). The CDR3 is 15 amino acids. The CDR3 sequence: CASSHGQGGDSPLHF. Written as DNA, the CDR3 is TGTGCCAGCAGCCACGGACAGGGCGGGGATTCACCCCTCCACTTT. Using reference TRBV5-4 and TRBJ1-6 for the parts outside the CDR3, the full variable domain is ETGVTQSPTHLIKTRGQQVTLRCSSQSGHNTVSWYQQALGQGPQFIFQYYREEENGRGNFPPRFSGLQFPNYSSELNVNALELDDSALYLCASSHGQGGDSPLHFGNGTRLTVT.

The sample holds one count of this clone. The rearrangement joins TRBV6-5 to TRBJ1-4, with D unresolved. The ends were cut back, 7 bases at V and 10 bases at J, with 16 bases in the middle. CDR1 and CDR2 (germline): MNHEY, SVGAGI. This CDR3 spans 13 amino acids. CDR3 loop: CASTQASKGKLFF. The CDR3 DNA is TGTGCCAGCACTCAGGCTTCTAAGGGAAAACTGTTTTTT.

V is TRBV5-4 and J is TRBJ2-7; TRBD2 matches at 8 bases. The V gene's germline CDR1 is SGHNT and CDR2 YYREEE (reference sequence). This CDR3 is 15 amino acids long. V lost 0 bases to trimming and J lost 2 bases; unmatched junction nucleotides: 4. The CDR3 sequence is CASSLGSGGTYEQYF. The DNA for the CDR3 is TGTGCCAGCAGCTTGGGCAGCGGGGGTACCTACGAGCAGTACTTC.

This chain connects TRBV14 to TRBJ1-3; no firm D call. Germline V gives CDR1 SGHDN, CDR2 FVKESK. The CDR3 spans 12 residues. The V end was cut by 1 base, the J end by 5 bases, with 3 bases between. The CDR3 is CASSQARNTIYF. The DNA of the CDR3 is TGTGCCAGCAGCCAAGCTAGAAACACCATATATTTT.